This T cell receptor beta chain was obtained from a study of T cell responses to AZD1222 COVID-19 vaccine. Study-wide context: Second-dose timings of about 4 or about 12 weeks were pooled. Points from the study as a whole: Across spike, vaccine-associated CD4 TCRs were found, dominant at 160-218 and 743-854.

Some clones are missing from TCRdb's copy, which holds only in-frame ones; the method was immunoSEQ multiplex PCR. Of about 130,000 clones in the sample, 85% to 95% were seen once. Worth noting for this clone: Its antigen is unidentified.

The sample consisted of peripheral blood, taken on day 0 of AZD1222 vaccination. The clonotype originates from an adult in good health.

In DNA form, the CDR3 reads TGTGCCAGCAGTGAAGAGCCACCGACCCTACTGAGGGAAGCTTTCTTT. This sequence encodes CASSEEPPTLLREAFF. V usage is TRBV2 and J usage is TRBJ1-1; D not resolved. CDR3 length equals 16 residues. Germline CDR1 SNHLY, CDR2 FYNNEI. V was shortened by 1 base and J by 8 bases, with 20 bases between the two germline ends.